This TCR beta chain was sequenced in a study of blood T cells in healthy people across ages (dated by TCRdb to the mid-2010s). Looking at the study overall: In model experiments, template switching captured roughly one uniquely barcoded TCR beta cDNA molecule for every two T cells. Two additional independent replicas of 1 million unique cDNA reads from the same blood draw were analyzed for two donors (one aged 18 to 30 and one aged 80 or older). To track age-related changes in TCR beta repertoire diversity, the study relied on deep sequencing normalized with unique cDNA molecular identifiers. To avoid experimental bias, donors of different ages were distributed randomly across sequencing lanes. Donors were grouped into four age groups: young (average roughly 15 years), middle-aged (39), aged (about 60) and long-lived (about 90). The study at large found these results: Observed TCR beta diversity correlated strongly with the percentage of naive T cells measured by flow cytometry. The CMV infection status of donors was not known, potentially confounding age-related changes in expanded clonotypes. Observed TCR beta diversity per million T cells fell roughly linearly with age, and a significant reduction was already apparent by age around 36. Compared with the aged group, the long-lived group had more naive CD4+ T cells, fewer expanded clones and increased TCR diversity, suggesting age selection. Since profiling was done on bulk unsorted PBMCs, naive and antigen-experienced compartments could not be conclusively compared. Total diversity estimates from one million sequenced T cells were considered lower bounds and underestimates.

This clonotype has just a few counts. The specificity of this receptor is unknown. Base qualities are missing; no much larger clone stands one base away. The approximately 39 donors, aged about 6 to 95 years, were systemically healthy Caucasian individuals from Russia. Each donor gave approximately 9.4 milliliters of peripheral blood, drawn into EDTA-treated Vacutainer tubes. Ficoll-Paque density-gradient centrifugation was used to isolate PBMCs, with at least 6 million obtained per sample. Trizol reagent was used to extract total RNA from the PBMCs, yielding at least 5 micrograms per sample. The percentages of naive CD45RAhigh/CD27high T cells were determined by flow cytometry on a PBMC aliquot from every donor. Library preparation was by 5' RACE. The sequencer listed for this sample is Illumina HiSeq 2500. A second about 6 to 11 cycle PCR used a sample-barcoded 5' primer and a J-beta primer mix. Each TCR beta cDNA molecule received a unique molecular identifier from a template-switch 5' adaptor carrying 12 random nucleotides. Each sample yielded at least 2.5 million CDR3-containing paired-end reads. First-strand cDNA was synthesized from all RNA with the Mint cDNA synthesis kit, primed by a TRBC-specific oligonucleotide. Following uracil-DNA glycosylase treatment, all cDNA underwent a first 18-cycle PCR with the universal primers M1SS and BC2_uni_R. As for the original processing: Normalization of each sample was performed by random selection of 1 million high-quality reads, each carrying a distinct molecular identifier. Reads with shared molecular identifiers were discarded instead of being binned into consensus sequences. MiTCR, set to a Q25 quality threshold and the strictest error-elimination algorithm, was used for CDR3 identification, clonotype clustering and error correction. A nonparametric unseen species model using Euler transformation provided a lower-bound estimate of total TCR beta diversity. The public reads were reprocessed in TCRdb via fastp at Q25 and MiXCR, keeping in-frame beta chains. Under each unique CDR3 protein, matching rows form one entry showing the most common genes and DNA. V and J calls and clone size were set by TCRdb, not the authors. Across this sample there are 650,000 to 900,000 distinct CDR3 sequences, with approximately 67% seen only once. Clones ranked in the top ten supply around a quarter of the sample.

This TCR derives from a man aged 30 to 39 in good health. The specimen sequenced was blood.

The CDR3 sequence is CASSLARDGETQYF. Here is the DNA: TGTGCCAGCAGTTTAGCAAGGGACGGAGAGACCCAGTACTTC. Recombination joined TRBV27 with TRBJ2-5, with the D call tentatively TRBD1 or TRBD2, each fitting 5 bases. Including cysteine and phenylalanine, the CDR3 has 14 amino acids. CDR3 DNA only is kept here, 42 bases in frame from base 1. The CDR1 and CDR2 encoded by the germline V gene (reference sequence) are MNHEY and SMNVEV. V drops 2 bases and J drops 4 bases, leaving 11 bases in between.